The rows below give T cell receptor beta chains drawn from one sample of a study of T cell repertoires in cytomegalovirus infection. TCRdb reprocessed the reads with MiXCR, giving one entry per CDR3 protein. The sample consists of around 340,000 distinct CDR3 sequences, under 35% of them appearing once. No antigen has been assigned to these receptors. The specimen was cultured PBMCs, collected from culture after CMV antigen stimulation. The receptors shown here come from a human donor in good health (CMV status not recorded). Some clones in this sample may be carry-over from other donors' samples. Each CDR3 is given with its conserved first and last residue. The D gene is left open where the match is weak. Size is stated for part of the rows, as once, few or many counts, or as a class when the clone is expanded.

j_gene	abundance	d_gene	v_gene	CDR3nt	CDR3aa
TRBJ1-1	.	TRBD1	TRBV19	TGTGCCAGTAGTTCGACAGGGGTAACTGAAGCTTTCTTT	CASSSTGVTEAFF
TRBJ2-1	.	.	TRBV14	TGTGCCAGCAGCCAAGAACTCAAGTACAATGAGCAGTTCTTC	CASSQELKYNEQFF
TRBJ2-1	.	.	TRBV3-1	TGTGCCAGCAGCCAAGAGGGACTCCCTCCCCTCTACAATGAGCAGTTCTTC	CASSQEGLPPLYNEQFF
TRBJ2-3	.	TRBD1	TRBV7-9	TGTGCCAGCAGCTTAGGTGGGGGACAGCGCACAGATACGCAGTATTTT	CASSLGGGQRTDTQYF
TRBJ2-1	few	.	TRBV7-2	TGTGCCAGCAGCCCCGGGACACCCTACAATGAGCAGTTCTTC	CASSPGTPYNEQFF
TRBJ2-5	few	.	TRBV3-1	TGTGCCAGCAGCCCCGGTTCCCGTGAGACCCAGTACTTC	CASSPGSRETQYF
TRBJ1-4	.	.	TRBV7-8	TGTGCCAGCAGCCCCCTGGGCGTCAATGAAAAACTGTTTTTT	CASSPLGVNEKLFF
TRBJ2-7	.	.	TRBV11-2	TGTGCCAGCAGCTCGACAGGCTTTCGTGAGCAGTACTTC	CASSSTGFREQYF
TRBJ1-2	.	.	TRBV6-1	TGTGCCAGCAAAGGAAACCACCAGGGTGACTATGGCTACACCTTC	CASKGNHQGDYGYTF
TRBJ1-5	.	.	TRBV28	TGTGCCAGCAGTTTAGGGGATCGCCAAAATCAGCCCCAGCATTTT	CASSLGDRQNQPQHF
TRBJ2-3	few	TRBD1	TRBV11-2	TGTGCCAGCAGCTCTACCTGGACAGGATCAAAATTCACAGATACGCAGTATTTT	CASSSTWTGSKFTDTQYF
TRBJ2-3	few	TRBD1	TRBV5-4	TGTGCCAGCAGCTTGGGGACAGGGGTTAGTCGGGATACGCAGTATTTT	CASSLGTGVSRDTQYF
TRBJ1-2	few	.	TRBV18	TGTGCCAGCTCACCAGTCGGGGGCAGCGCTAACTATGGCTACACCTTC	CASSPVGGSANYGYTF
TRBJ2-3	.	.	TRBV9	TGTGCCAGCAGCGTCGCCCCCCTAATTGGAGGGAGTGGCACCGATACGCAGTATTTT	CASSVAPLIGGSGTDTQYF
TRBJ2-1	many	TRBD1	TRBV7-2	TGTGCCAGCAGCGAGGGGCAGGGGGCTAATGAGCAGTTCTTC	CASSEGQGANEQFF
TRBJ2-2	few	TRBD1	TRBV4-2	TGTGCCAGCAGCCCTACCGGGACAGGGGGCTTCGGGGAGCTGTTTTTT	CASSPTGTGGFGELFF
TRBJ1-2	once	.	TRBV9	TGTGCCAGCAGCGTAGGGCAGGGTTACTATGGCTACACCTTC	CASSVGQGYYGYTF
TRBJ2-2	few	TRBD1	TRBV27	TGTGCCAGCAGTCCTAGTCCCGGGACAGGGGCCACCGGGGAGCTGTTTTTT	CASSPSPGTGATGELFF
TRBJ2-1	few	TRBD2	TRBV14	TGTGCCAGCAGCCAAGAGACTAGCTCGGATGAGCAGTTCTTC	CASSQETSSDEQFF
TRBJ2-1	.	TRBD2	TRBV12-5	TGTGCTAGTGGTCAGGGACTATTTCGCGAGCAGTTCTTC	CASGQGLFREQFF
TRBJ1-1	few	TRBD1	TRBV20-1	TGCAGTGCCCGCCGGACAGGGGGATTAACGGACACTGAAGCTTTCTTT	CSARRTGGLTDTEAFF
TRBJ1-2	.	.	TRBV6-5	TGTGCCAGCAGTTACGGGCAGCTCTATGGCTACACCTTC	CASSYGQLYGYTF
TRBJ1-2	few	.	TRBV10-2	TGCGCCAGCAGTGACCCCGGGACGGTCTATGGCTACACCTTC	CASSDPGTVYGYTF
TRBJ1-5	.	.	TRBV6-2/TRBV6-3	TGTGCCAGCAGCTTCCAGGGCCCAAATCAGCCCCAGCATTTT	CASSFQGPNQPQHF
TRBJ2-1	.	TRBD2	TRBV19	TGTGCCAGTAGTGTCTCTAGCGGGGATGAGCAGTTCTTC	CASSVSSGDEQFF
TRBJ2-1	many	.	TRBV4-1	TGCGCCAGCAGCCAAAGTCAAGGAGGCTACAATGAGCAGTTCTTC	CASSQSQGGYNEQFF
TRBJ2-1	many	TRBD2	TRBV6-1	TGTGCCAGCAGTGAACAGGGAGGGAATGAGCAGTTCTTC	CASSEQGGNEQFF
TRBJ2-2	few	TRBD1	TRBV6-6	TGTGCCACAGGGACAGGGGGAATAACCGGGGAGCTGTTTTTT	CATGTGGITGELFF
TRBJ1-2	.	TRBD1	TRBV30	TGTGCCTGGAGTGCCGGACAGGGCGATGGCTACACCTTC	CAWSAGQGDGYTF